The rows below give T cell receptor beta chains drawn from one sample of a study of T-cell reconstitution after alpha-beta-depleted transplantation in children. MiXCR, applied by TCRdb to the PCR reads, yields one record per CDR3 protein. The data hold about 420,000 distinct CDR3 sequences, with approximately 10% observed a single time. The starting material was PBMCs from the stem cell graft donor, obtained from the stem cell graft. These receptors originate from a human donor who donated a stem cell graft to a child with acute myeloid leukemia. The CDR3 runs from the conserved cysteine through the conserved F or W. Each record gives: CDR3 DNA, CDR3 protein, J gene, clone size, D gene, V gene. The D gene is left open where the match is weak. Where a row states a size, it is once, few, many or the class of an expanded clone; other rows omit it.

CDR3nt: TGCAGCGTTGAAGATCGGGCGGACGAGCAGTTCTTC
CDR3aa: CSVEDRADEQFF
j_gene: TRBJ2-1
abundance: few
d_gene: -
v_gene: TRBV29-1

CDR3nt: TGTGCCACCAGCAAGAGGGACAGTGGCTATGGCTACACCTTC
CDR3aa: CATSKRDSGYGYTF
j_gene: TRBJ1-2
abundance: few
d_gene: TRBD1
v_gene: TRBV15

CDR3nt: TGTGCCTGGAGGGGGGGACTAGAGCGAGAGACCCAGTACTTC
CDR3aa: CAWRGGLERETQYF
j_gene: TRBJ2-5
abundance: few
d_gene: TRBD2
v_gene: TRBV30

CDR3nt: TGCGCCAGCAGCTTGGTCATAGCGGGCCAAGAGACCCAGTACTTC
CDR3aa: CASSLVIAGQETQYF
j_gene: TRBJ2-5
abundance: many
d_gene: TRBD2
v_gene: TRBV5-1

CDR3nt: TGTGCCAGCAGTGAAGGGACAGGGGGCACCGGGGAGCTGTTTTTT
CDR3aa: CASSEGTGGTGELFF
j_gene: TRBJ2-2
abundance: many
d_gene: TRBD1
v_gene: TRBV6-4

CDR3nt: TGTGCCAGCGGGGCCGGACGGGAAAGCACAGATACGCAGTATTTT
CDR3aa: CASGAGRESTDTQYF
j_gene: TRBJ2-3
abundance: -
d_gene: -
v_gene: TRBV12-3/TRBV12-4

CDR3nt: TGCGCCAGCAGCCTGGGGGGCTCACCGGGGGAAAAACTGTTTTTT
CDR3aa: CASSLGGSPGEKLFF
j_gene: TRBJ1-4
abundance: many
d_gene: -
v_gene: TRBV5-1

CDR3nt: TGCAGTGCCGCCGGGACGAATCAAGAGACCCAGTACTTC
CDR3aa: CSAAGTNQETQYF
j_gene: TRBJ2-5
abundance: few
d_gene: -
v_gene: TRBV20-1

CDR3nt: TGTGCCAGCAGCTTAGAAGGGGGTGAGCGTCAGCCCCAGCATTTT
CDR3aa: CASSLEGGERQPQHF
j_gene: TRBJ1-5
abundance: -
d_gene: -
v_gene: TRBV7-2

CDR3nt: TGTGCCAGCCGACTGACTAGCAGGGGTGGTGCTGAGCAGTTCTTC
CDR3aa: CASRLTSRGGAEQFF
j_gene: TRBJ2-1
abundance: few
d_gene: -
v_gene: TRBV6-1

CDR3nt: TGTGCCAGCAGCGTTGGTTTAGCGGAGCTCAATGAGCAGTTCTTC
CDR3aa: CASSVGLAELNEQFF
j_gene: TRBJ2-1
abundance: few
d_gene: -
v_gene: TRBV9

CDR3nt: TGCGCCAGCAGCCCCGTCGGGTTGCGGTACGAGCAGTACTTC
CDR3aa: CASSPVGLRYEQYF
j_gene: TRBJ2-7
abundance: few
d_gene: -
v_gene: TRBV4-1

CDR3nt: TGTGCCAGCAGCTTAGTTTCCGAGGTGACTGAAGCTTTCTTT
CDR3aa: CASSLVSEVTEAFF
j_gene: TRBJ1-1
abundance: -
d_gene: -
v_gene: TRBV7-2

CDR3nt: TGTGCCAGCAGCACCCAGGGGTCTCACCTTTACGAGCAGTACTTC
CDR3aa: CASSTQGSHLYEQYF
j_gene: TRBJ2-7
abundance: -
d_gene: -
v_gene: TRBV7-2

CDR3nt: TGCGCCAGCAGCCTTACAGGGTTAGCTGAGCAGTTCTTC
CDR3aa: CASSLTGLAEQFF
j_gene: TRBJ2-1
abundance: many
d_gene: -
v_gene: TRBV5-1

CDR3nt: TGTGCCAGCAGCGCCCGGGACATAAGCACAGATACGCAGTATTTT
CDR3aa: CASSARDISTDTQYF
j_gene: TRBJ2-3
abundance: -
d_gene: -
v_gene: TRBV9

CDR3nt: TGCAGTGCTAGAGAAGAGGATCTCACTGAAGCTTTCTTT
CDR3aa: CSAREEDLTEAFF
j_gene: TRBJ1-1
abundance: -
d_gene: -
v_gene: TRBV20-1

CDR3nt: TGTGCCAGCAGCACCTCTGGCGGGGGGCACACCGGGGAGCTGTTTTTT
CDR3aa: CASSTSGGGHTGELFF
j_gene: TRBJ2-2
abundance: many
d_gene: TRBD2
v_gene: TRBV12-3/TRBV12-4

CDR3nt: TGCAGTGCTAGGGAGGGGGCGTTAACTGGAAACACCATATATTTT
CDR3aa: CSAREGALTGNTIYF
j_gene: TRBJ1-3
abundance: -
d_gene: TRBD1
v_gene: TRBV20-1

CDR3nt: TGTGCCAGCAGTGAAACGTGGTCGGGGGGGTACAATGAGCAGTTCTTC
CDR3aa: CASSETWSGGYNEQFF
j_gene: TRBJ2-1
abundance: few
d_gene: TRBD2
v_gene: TRBV6-1

CDR3nt: TGTGCCAGCAGTGGACCGGGACACATCTACGAGCAGTACTTC
CDR3aa: CASSGPGHIYEQYF
j_gene: TRBJ2-7
abundance: -
d_gene: -
v_gene: TRBV7-2

CDR3nt: TGCGCCAGCAGCTCCCGGAGTAGGCCAGATACGCAGTATTTT
CDR3aa: CASSSRSRPDTQYF
j_gene: TRBJ2-3
abundance: -
d_gene: -
v_gene: TRBV4-1

CDR3nt: TGTGCCAGCAGCTTAGATCCACTATTCACCGGGGAGCTGTTTTTT
CDR3aa: CASSLDPLFTGELFF
j_gene: TRBJ2-2
abundance: many
d_gene: -
v_gene: TRBV11-2

CDR3nt: TGTGCCAGCAGCTCGACGGCTACCAATGAGCAGTTCTTC
CDR3aa: CASSSTATNEQFF
j_gene: TRBJ2-1
abundance: few
d_gene: -
v_gene: TRBV7-2

CDR3nt: TGTGCCAGCAGCTTGGGACTAGCTGAAAACATTCAGTACTTC
CDR3aa: CASSLGLAENIQYF
j_gene: TRBJ2-4
abundance: -
d_gene: TRBD2
v_gene: TRBV5-6

CDR3nt: TGTGCCAGCAGTTTCGGGGTCAGGGGTCCGGAGACCCAGTACTTC
CDR3aa: CASSFGVRGPETQYF
j_gene: TRBJ2-5
abundance: few
d_gene: -
v_gene: TRBV12-3/TRBV12-4

CDR3nt: TGTGCCAGCTCCGATCCGGTCTATGGCTACACCTTC
CDR3aa: CASSDPVYGYTF
j_gene: TRBJ1-2
abundance: -
d_gene: -
v_gene: TRBV9

CDR3nt: TGTGCCAGCAGTTCTCCGGGGACTAGGAGATATTACGAGCAGTACTTC
CDR3aa: CASSSPGTRRYYEQYF
j_gene: TRBJ2-7
abundance: few
d_gene: TRBD2
v_gene: TRBV6-2/TRBV6-3

CDR3nt: TGCGCCAGCAGCTTGGTGGACCTGAACACCGGGGAGCTGTTTTTT
CDR3aa: CASSLVDLNTGELFF
j_gene: TRBJ2-2
abundance: -
d_gene: -
v_gene: TRBV5-1

CDR3nt: TGCAGCGTCGAAACCGGGACGGCTGGCTACACCTTC
CDR3aa: CSVETGTAGYTF
j_gene: TRBJ1-2
abundance: -
d_gene: -
v_gene: TRBV29-1

CDR3nt: TGTGCCAGCAGTTACTCCCTGCAGGGGGCCACCGGGGAGCTGTTTTTT
CDR3aa: CASSYSLQGATGELFF
j_gene: TRBJ2-2
abundance: few
d_gene: TRBD1
v_gene: TRBV6-5

CDR3nt: TGTGCCAGCAGCTCGTCGGGGTACGAGCAGTACTTC
CDR3aa: CASSSSGYEQYF
j_gene: TRBJ2-7
abundance: many
d_gene: -
v_gene: TRBV27

CDR3nt: TGTGCCAGCAGTGACAGGGAAAAGTCACCCCTCCACTTT
CDR3aa: CASSDREKSPLHF
j_gene: TRBJ1-6
abundance: few
d_gene: -
v_gene: TRBV2

CDR3nt: TGTGCCACCTACTCAGGGTTTTCTGGAAACACCATATATTTT
CDR3aa: CATYSGFSGNTIYF
j_gene: TRBJ1-3
abundance: few
d_gene: -
v_gene: TRBV6-1

CDR3nt: TGTGCCAGCAGCGTAGCCCCTTCCGGAGGGGGAGAGACCCAGTACTTC
CDR3aa: CASSVAPSGGGETQYF
j_gene: TRBJ2-5
abundance: many
d_gene: -
v_gene: TRBV9

CDR3nt: TGTGCCAGCAGTTTAGTCAGGGGCACCTACAATGAGCAGTTCTTC
CDR3aa: CASSLVRGTYNEQFF
j_gene: TRBJ2-1
abundance: many
d_gene: -
v_gene: TRBV12-3/TRBV12-4

CDR3nt: TGCAGCGTTGATTTAAGCGGGAGGAAAGACAATGAGCAGTTCTTC
CDR3aa: CSVDLSGRKDNEQFF
j_gene: TRBJ2-1
abundance: many
d_gene: TRBD2
v_gene: TRBV29-1

CDR3nt: TGTGCCAGCAGCGTAGCCATAAGCGGGGGGCTTGGTAATGAGCAGTTCTTC
CDR3aa: CASSVAISGGLGNEQFF
j_gene: TRBJ2-1
abundance: -
d_gene: TRBD2
v_gene: TRBV9

CDR3nt: TGTGCCAGCAGCTTGGCCAGGCAGGCAAATGAGCAGTTCTTC
CDR3aa: CASSLARQANEQFF
j_gene: TRBJ2-1
abundance: -
d_gene: -
v_gene: TRBV5-6

CDR3nt: TGCAGTGCTAGAGGACTAGCGGGAGGCTACGAGCAGTACTTC
CDR3aa: CSARGLAGGYEQYF
j_gene: TRBJ2-7
abundance: many
d_gene: TRBD2
v_gene: TRBV20-1

CDR3nt: TGTGCCAGCAGCTCCCGGGACAGAGATTACCTCTCTGGAAACACCATATATTTT
CDR3aa: CASSSRDRDYLSGNTIYF
j_gene: TRBJ1-3
abundance: few
d_gene: TRBD1
v_gene: TRBV11-1

CDR3nt: TGTGCCAGCAGCCTCCACGTAGGCGGAGGATACGAGCAGTACTTC
CDR3aa: CASSLHVGGGYEQYF
j_gene: TRBJ2-7
abundance: -
d_gene: -
v_gene: TRBV7-2

CDR3nt: TGTGCCAGCAGTTCGCATGTGGCGGGGCTTAGCACAGATACGCAGTATTTT
CDR3aa: CASSSHVAGLSTDTQYF
j_gene: TRBJ2-3
abundance: -
d_gene: -
v_gene: TRBV12-3/TRBV12-4

CDR3nt: TGTGCCAGCAGCTTAGGGTCTCGGCCTGGGGAGACCCAGTACTTC
CDR3aa: CASSLGSRPGETQYF
j_gene: TRBJ2-5
abundance: many
d_gene: -
v_gene: TRBV7-2

CDR3nt: TGTGCCAGCAGTTACGGGGATTCGACTAATGAAAAACTGTTTTTT
CDR3aa: CASSYGDSTNEKLFF
j_gene: TRBJ1-4
abundance: -
d_gene: -
v_gene: TRBV2

CDR3nt: TGCAGTGCGGCCGACCAAGGGGGGGAGACCCAGTACTTC
CDR3aa: CSAADQGGETQYF
j_gene: TRBJ2-5
abundance: -
d_gene: -
v_gene: TRBV20-1

CDR3nt: TGTGCCAGCTCAGCCGGGACAGGTGGGAACGAGCAGTACTTC
CDR3aa: CASSAGTGGNEQYF
j_gene: TRBJ2-7
abundance: few
d_gene: TRBD1
v_gene: TRBV18

CDR3nt: TGTGCCAGCAGCTACAGGGGAATCCAAGAGACCCAGTACTTC
CDR3aa: CASSYRGIQETQYF
j_gene: TRBJ2-5
abundance: -
d_gene: TRBD1
v_gene: TRBV7-9

CDR3nt: TGTGCCACCAGCAGAGATCAGGTGGGGACTGCCGGACTGTTTTTT
CDR3aa: CATSRDQVGTAGLFF
j_gene: TRBJ1-4
abundance: -
d_gene: -
v_gene: TRBV15

CDR3nt: TGCGCCAGCAGTCTTGGGACAGGGAATAGTGATGGCTACACCTTC
CDR3aa: CASSLGTGNSDGYTF
j_gene: TRBJ1-2
abundance: -
d_gene: TRBD1
v_gene: TRBV5-1

CDR3nt: TGCAGCGTTGAGCGTCTTGAGCAGTTCTTC
CDR3aa: CSVERLEQFF
j_gene: TRBJ2-1
abundance: few
d_gene: -
v_gene: TRBV29-1

CDR3nt: TGTGCCAGCAGCTCCTGGACTAGCGGGAAGCGGGGCGGGGAGCTGTTTTTT
CDR3aa: CASSSWTSGKRGGELFF
j_gene: TRBJ2-2
abundance: -
d_gene: TRBD2
v_gene: TRBV5-4